This TCR beta chain was found in a study of blood T cell repertoires in COVID-19. Only in-frame clones appear in the TCRdb table, and some are missing; sequencing was by immunoSEQ multiplex PCR. This table has 200,000 to 250,000 clones, around 89% appearing once. CDR3 length: 16 residues. CDR1 and CDR2 (germline): SGHKS, YYEKEE (reference sequence). V lost 0 bases to trimming and J lost 0 bases, with 7 bases between them. Clinical histories supplied by participants themselves formed the basis of cohort assignment. This TCR was sampled from a woman younger than 45 who had recovered from COVID-19. The sequenced sample consisted of PBMCs or T cells enriched from blood (not recorded which). The chain has TRBV5-5 and TRBJ2-6, with D perhaps TRBD2 (6 bases). The CDR3 protein is CASSLVGGSGANVLTF. The CDR3, as DNA: TGTGCCAGCAGCTTGGTGGGGGGCTCTGGGGCCAACGTCCTGACTTTC. The complete variable domain, with remaining parts taken from reference TRBV5-5 and TRBJ2-6, reads DAGVTQSPTHLIKTRGQQVTLRCSPISGHKSVSWYQQVLGQGPQFIFQYYEKEERGRGNFPDRFSARQFPNYSSELNVNALLLGDSALYLCASSLVGGSGANVLTFGAGSRLTVL.